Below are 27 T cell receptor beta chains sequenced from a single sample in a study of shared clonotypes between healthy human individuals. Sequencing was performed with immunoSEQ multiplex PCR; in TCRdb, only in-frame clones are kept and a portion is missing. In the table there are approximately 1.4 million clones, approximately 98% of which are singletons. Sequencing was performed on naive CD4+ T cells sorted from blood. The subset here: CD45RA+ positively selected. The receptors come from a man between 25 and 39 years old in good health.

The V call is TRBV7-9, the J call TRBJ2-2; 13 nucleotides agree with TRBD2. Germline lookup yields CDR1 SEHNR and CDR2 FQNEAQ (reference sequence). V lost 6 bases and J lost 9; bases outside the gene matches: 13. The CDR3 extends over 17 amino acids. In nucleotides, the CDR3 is TGTGCCAGCAGAAAGGGACTAGCGGGAAGAGGGACCTGGGAGCTGTTTTTT. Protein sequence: CASRKGLAGRGTWELFF.

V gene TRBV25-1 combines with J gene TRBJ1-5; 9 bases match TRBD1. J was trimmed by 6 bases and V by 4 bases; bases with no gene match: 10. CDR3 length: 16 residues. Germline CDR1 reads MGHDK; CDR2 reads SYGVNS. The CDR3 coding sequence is TGTGCCAGCAGTGGACACACCGGGACAGGGATTCAGCCCCAGCATTTT. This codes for CASSGHTGTGIQPQHF.

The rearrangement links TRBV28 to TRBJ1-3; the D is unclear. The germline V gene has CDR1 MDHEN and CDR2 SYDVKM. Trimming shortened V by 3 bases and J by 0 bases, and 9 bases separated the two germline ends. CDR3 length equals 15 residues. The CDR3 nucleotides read TGTGCCAGCAGTTTCCGGGGTATCTCTGGAAACACCATATATTTT. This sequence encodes CASSFRGISGNTIYF.

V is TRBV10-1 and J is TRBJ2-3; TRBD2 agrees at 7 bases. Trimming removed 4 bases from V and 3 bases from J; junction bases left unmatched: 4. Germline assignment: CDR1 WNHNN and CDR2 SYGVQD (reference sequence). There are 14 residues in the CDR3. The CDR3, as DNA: TGCGCCAGCAGTGGAGCGGGGACTACAGATACGCAGTATTTT. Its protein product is CASSGAGTTDTQYF.

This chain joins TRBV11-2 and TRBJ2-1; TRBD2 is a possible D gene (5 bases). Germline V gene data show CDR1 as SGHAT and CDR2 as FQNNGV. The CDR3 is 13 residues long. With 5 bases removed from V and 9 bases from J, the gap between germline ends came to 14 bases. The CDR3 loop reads CASSDDREGEQFF. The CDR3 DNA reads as TGTGCCAGCAGCGATGACCGCGAGGGTGAGCAGTTCTTC.

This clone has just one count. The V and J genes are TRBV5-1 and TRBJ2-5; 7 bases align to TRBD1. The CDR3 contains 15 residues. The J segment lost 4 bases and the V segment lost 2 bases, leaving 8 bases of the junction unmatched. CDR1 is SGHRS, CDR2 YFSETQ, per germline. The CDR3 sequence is CASSLTGVVGETQYF. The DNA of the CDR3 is TGCGCCAGCAGCTTAACAGGGGTAGTGGGAGAGACCCAGTACTTC.

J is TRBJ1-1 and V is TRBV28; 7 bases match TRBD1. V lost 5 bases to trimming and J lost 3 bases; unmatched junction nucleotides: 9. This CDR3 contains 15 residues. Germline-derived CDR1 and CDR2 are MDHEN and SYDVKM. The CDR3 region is CASSPVTGTDTEAFF. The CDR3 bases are TGTGCCAGCAGTCCCGTGACAGGGACGGACACTGAAGCTTTCTTT.

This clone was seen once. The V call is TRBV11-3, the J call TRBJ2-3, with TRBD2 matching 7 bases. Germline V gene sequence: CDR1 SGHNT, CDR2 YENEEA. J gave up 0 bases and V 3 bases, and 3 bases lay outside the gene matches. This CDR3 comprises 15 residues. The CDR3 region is CASSFRAGSTDTQYF. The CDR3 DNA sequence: TGTGCCAGCAGCTTTCGAGCGGGAAGCACAGATACGCAGTATTTT. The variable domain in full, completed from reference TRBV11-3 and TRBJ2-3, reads EAGVVQSPRYKIIEKKQPVAFWCNPISGHNTLYWYLQNLGQGPELLIRYENEEAVDDSQLPKDRFSAERLKGVDSTLKIQPAELGDSAVYLCASSFRAGSTDTQYFGPGTRLTVL.

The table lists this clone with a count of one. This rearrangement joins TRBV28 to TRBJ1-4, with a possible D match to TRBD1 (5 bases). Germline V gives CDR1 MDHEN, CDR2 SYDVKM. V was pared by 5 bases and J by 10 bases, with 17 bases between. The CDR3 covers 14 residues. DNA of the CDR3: TGTGCCAGCAGTCCCGGGACGGCAACACGAAAACTGTTTTTT. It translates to CASSPGTATRKLFF.

The CDR3 sequence: CASSSRGGGPNTEAFF. The CDR3 region has the DNA TGTGCCAGCAGTTCCAGGGGAGGAGGCCCGAACACTGAAGCTTTCTTT. The rearrangement links TRBV6-5 to TRBJ1-1, with a weak D call TRBD1 (6 bases). Germline assignment: CDR1 MNHEY and CDR2 SVGAGI. The CDR3 loop spans 16 amino acids. Trimming took off 4 bases at V and 1 base at J, with 16 bases between the two ends.

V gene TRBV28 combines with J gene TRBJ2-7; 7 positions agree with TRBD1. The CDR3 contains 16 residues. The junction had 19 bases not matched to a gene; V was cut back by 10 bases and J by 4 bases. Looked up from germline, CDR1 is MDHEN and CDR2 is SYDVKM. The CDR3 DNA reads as TGTGCCACTTACCCTTACATGACGGGACAGTTATACGAGCAGTACTTC. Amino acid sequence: CATYPYMTGQLYEQYF.

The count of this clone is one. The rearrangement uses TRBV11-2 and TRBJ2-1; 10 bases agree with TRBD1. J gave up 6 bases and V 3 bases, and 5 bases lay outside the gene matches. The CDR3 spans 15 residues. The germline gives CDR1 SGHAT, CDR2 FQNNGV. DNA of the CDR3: TGTGCCAGCAGCTTTTTGGACAGGGGGTTCAATGAGCAGTTCTTC. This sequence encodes CASSFLDRGFNEQFF.

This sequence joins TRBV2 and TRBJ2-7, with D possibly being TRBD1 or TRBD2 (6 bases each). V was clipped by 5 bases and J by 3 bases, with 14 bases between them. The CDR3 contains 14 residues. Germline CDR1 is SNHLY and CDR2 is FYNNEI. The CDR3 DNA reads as TGTGCCAGCAGTCAACGCGGGACAAACTACGAGCAGTACTTC. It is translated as CASSQRGTNYEQYF.

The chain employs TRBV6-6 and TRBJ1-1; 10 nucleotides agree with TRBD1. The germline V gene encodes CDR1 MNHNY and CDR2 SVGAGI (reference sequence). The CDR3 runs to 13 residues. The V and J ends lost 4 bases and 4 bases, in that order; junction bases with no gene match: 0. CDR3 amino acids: CASSWTGGTEAFF. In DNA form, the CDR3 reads TGTGCCAGCAGTTGGACAGGGGGCACTGAAGCTTTCTTT.

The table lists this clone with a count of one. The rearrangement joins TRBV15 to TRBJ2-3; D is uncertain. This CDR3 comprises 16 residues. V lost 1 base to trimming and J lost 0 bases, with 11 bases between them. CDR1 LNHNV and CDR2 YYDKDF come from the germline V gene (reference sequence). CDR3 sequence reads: CATSRGWSGSTDTQYF. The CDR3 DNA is TGTGCCACCAGCAGAGGGTGGTCAGGCAGCACAGATACGCAGTATTTT.

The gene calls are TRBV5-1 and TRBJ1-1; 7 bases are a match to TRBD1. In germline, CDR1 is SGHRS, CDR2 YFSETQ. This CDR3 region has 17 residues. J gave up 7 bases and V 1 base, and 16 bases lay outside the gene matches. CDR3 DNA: TGCGCCAGCAGCTTGATACCCACAGGGGCCCTGGGCGATGAAGCTTTCTTT. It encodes CASSLIPTGALGDEAFF.

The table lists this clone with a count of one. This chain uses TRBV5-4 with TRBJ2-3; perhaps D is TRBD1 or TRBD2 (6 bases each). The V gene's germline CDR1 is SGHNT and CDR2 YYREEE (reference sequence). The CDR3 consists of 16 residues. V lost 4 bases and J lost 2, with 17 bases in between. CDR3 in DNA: TGTGCCAGCAGCCCTCGGGGGCGCGGGACCACAGATACGCAGTATTTT. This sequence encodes CASSPRGRGTTDTQYF.

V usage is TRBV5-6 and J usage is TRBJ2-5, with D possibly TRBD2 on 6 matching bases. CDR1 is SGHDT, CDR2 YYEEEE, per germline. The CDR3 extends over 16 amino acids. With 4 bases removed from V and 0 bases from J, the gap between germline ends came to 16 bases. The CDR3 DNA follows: TGTGCCAGCAGCCCAGGACTAACCATGTACCAAGAGACCCAGTACTTC. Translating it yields CASSPGLTMYQETQYF.

DNA of the CDR3: TGTGCCAGCAGCGGCGTTACAGGGGTCTATGGCTACACCTTC. This translates into CASSGVTGVYGYTF. This sequence joins TRBV9 and TRBJ1-2; 7 positions agree with TRBD1. Unmatched junction bases numbered 6, after V lost 3 bases and J lost 4 bases. CDR3 length: 14 amino acids. Germline V gene lookup returns CDR1 SGDLS and CDR2 YYNGEE.

The CDR3 reads CASSPAGPHVEKLFF. The CDR3 nucleotides are TGTGCCAGCTCACCCGCGGGACCGCACGTTGAAAAACTGTTTTTT. The rearrangement joins TRBV18 to TRBJ1-4; D possibly corresponds to TRBD1 (5 bases). The CDR3 runs 15 residues. Trimming stripped 3 bases from V and 7 bases from J, with 15 bases between. Germline values: CDR1 KGHSH, CDR2 LQKENI.

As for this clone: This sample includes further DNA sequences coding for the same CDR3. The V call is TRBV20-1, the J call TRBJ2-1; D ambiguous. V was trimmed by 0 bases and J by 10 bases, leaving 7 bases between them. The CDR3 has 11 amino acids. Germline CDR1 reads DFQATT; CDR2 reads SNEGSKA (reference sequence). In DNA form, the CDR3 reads TGCAGTGCTAGAGATTTATACGAGCAGTTCTTC. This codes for CSARDLYEQFF.

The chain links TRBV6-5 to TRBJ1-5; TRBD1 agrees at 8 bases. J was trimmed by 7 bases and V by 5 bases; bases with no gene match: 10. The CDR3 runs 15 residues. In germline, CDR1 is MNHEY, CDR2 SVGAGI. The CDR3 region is CASSATDRAGQPQHF. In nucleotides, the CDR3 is TGTGCCAGCAGTGCGACGGACAGGGCCGGGCAGCCCCAGCATTTT.

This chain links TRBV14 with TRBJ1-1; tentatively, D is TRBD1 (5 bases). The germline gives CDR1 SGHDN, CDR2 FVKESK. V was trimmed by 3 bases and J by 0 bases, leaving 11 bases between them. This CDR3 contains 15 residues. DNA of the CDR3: TGTGCCAGCAGCCAGCGGGGGATATTGAACACTGAAGCTTTCTTT. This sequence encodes CASSQRGILNTEAFF.

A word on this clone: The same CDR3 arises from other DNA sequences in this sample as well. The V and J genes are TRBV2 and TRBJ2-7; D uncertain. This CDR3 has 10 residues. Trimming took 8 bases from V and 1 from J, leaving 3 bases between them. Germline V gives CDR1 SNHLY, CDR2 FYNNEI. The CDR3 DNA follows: TGTGCCAGCCGATCCTACGAGCAGTACTTC. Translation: CASRSYEQYF.

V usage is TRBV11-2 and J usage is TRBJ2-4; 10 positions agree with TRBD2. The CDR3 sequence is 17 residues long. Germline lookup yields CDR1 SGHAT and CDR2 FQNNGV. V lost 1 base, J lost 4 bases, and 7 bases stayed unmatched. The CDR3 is CASSLGSGGTRKNIQYF. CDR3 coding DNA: TGTGCCAGCAGCTTAGGTAGCGGGGGGACAAGAAAAAACATTCAGTACTTC.

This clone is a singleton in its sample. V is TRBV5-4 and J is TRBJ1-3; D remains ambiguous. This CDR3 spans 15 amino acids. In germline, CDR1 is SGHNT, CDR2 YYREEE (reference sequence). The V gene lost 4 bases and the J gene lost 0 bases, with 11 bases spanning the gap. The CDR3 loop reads CASSRLSASGNTIYF. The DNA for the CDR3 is TGTGCCAGCAGCCGCCTATCAGCCTCTGGAAACACCATATATTTT. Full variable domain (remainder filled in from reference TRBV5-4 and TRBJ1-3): ETGVTQSPTHLIKTRGQQVTLRCSSQSGHNTVSWYQQALGQGPQFIFQYYREEENGRGNFPPRFSGLQFPNYSSELNVNALELDDSALYLCASSRLSASGNTIYFGEGSWLTVV.

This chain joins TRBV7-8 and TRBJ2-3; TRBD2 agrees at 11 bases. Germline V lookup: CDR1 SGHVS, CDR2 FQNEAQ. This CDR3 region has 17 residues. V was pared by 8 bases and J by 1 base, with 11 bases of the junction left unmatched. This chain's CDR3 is CASLSGRAKGRTDTQYF. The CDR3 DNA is TGTGCCAGCCTTAGCGGGAGGGCAAAGGGACGCACAGATACGCAGTATTTT.